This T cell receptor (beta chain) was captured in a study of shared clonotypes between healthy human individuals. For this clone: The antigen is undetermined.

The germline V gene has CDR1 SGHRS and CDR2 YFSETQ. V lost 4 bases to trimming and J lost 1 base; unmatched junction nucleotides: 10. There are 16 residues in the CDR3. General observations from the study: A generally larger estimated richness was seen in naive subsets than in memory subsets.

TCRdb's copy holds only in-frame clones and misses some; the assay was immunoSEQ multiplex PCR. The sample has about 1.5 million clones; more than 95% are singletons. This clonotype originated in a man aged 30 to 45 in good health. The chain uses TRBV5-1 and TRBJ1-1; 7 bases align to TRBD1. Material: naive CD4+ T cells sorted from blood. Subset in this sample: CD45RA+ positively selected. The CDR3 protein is CASSPRQGGPNTEAFF. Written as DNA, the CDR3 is TGCGCCAGCAGCCCTAGACAGGGAGGGCCGAACACTGAAGCTTTCTTT.